This TCR beta chain derives from a study of T-cell reconstitution after alpha-beta-depleted transplantation in children. A library of TCRbeta sequences, prepared with unique molecular identifiers, was generated. TCRdb recomputed calls from the PCR reads with MiXCR, one row per CDR3 protein. Of fewer than 750,000 distinct CDR3 sequences detected, 20% to 25% appear once; the ten largest clones hold roughly 13%. Only a few counts were recorded for this clonotype. V gave up 4 bases and J gave up 10 bases; unmatched junction bases: 14. The length of the CDR3 is 16 residues. Germline CDR1 SGHTA, CDR2 FQGNSA.

The specimen was PBMCs, mostly from graft donor cells, collected 360 days after TCRalphabeta/CD19-depleted stem cell transplant. The origin of this receptor is a boy under two years old who had a stem cell transplant for acute myeloid leukemia, so the T cells may come from the graft donor. The gene calls are TRBV7-2 and TRBJ2-7, with TRBD2 identical over 12 bases. The chain's CDR3 is CASSWTSGDYGTDQYF. The CDR3 DNA reads TGTGCCAGCAGCTGGACTAGCGGGGACTACGGAACGGACCAGTACTTC.